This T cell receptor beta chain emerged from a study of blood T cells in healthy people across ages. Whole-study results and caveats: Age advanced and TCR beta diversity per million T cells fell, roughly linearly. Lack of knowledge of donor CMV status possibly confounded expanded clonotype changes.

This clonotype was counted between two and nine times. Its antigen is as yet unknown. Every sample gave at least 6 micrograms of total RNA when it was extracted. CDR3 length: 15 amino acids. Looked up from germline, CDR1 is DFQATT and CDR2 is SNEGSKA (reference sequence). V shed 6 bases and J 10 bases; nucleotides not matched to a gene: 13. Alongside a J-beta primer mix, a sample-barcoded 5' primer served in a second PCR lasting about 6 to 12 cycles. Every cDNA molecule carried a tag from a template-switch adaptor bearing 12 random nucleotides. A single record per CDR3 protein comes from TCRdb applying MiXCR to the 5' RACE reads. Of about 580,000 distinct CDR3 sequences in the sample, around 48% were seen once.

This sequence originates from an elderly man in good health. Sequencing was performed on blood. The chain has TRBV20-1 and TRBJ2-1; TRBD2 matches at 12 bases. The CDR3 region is CSASGLAGTVSEQFF. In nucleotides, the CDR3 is TGCAGTGCCAGCGGACTAGCGGGAACAGTTAGCGAGCAGTTCTTC.